This TCR beta chain derives from a study of T cell responses to AZD1222 COVID-19 vaccine. This clone has more than one count but fewer than ten. Antigen unknown. Study-level results: Seropositivity was recorded at baseline in only 6 or 7 AZD1222 recipients.

The germline V and J ends were trimmed by 8 bases and 0 bases, with 14 bases remaining between them. In germline, CDR1 is ENHRY, CDR2 SYGVKD. The CDR3 is 15 residues long. Libraries were prepared by immunoSEQ multiplex PCR; TCRdb keeps only in-frame clonotypes and omits some of them. The sample records some 40,000 clones, 80% being singletons. This clonotype was obtained from an adult who received the MenACWY meningococcal vaccine as a control. The V and J genes are TRBV10-3 and TRBJ1-3; D uncertain. Specimen: peripheral blood, collected 28 days after the second dose of the MenACWY control vaccine. CDR3 DNA: TGTGCCATCCTGGGCGCTCTGAGCTCTGGAAACACCATATATTTT. Its protein is CAILGALSSGNTIYF.